A single sample gave rise to the 9 T cell receptor beta chains below, sequenced in a study of T-cell memory formation after mild COVID-19 (dated by TCRdb to 2020 to 2022). The library was generated by 5' RACE. TCRdb shows the sequencer as Illumina NovaSeq 6000. The raw public reads went through TCRdb reprocessing: fastp at Q25, MiXCR clone calling, in-frame beta chains kept. All rows with the same CDR3 protein become a single entry with the most common DNA and genes. For this sample there are about 350,000 distinct CDR3 sequences; roughly 15% appear just once. The ten largest account for 20% to 25% of the sample. Sample: PBMCs or a T cell subset sorted from them (not recorded which). These receptors were obtained from a man between 18 and 29 years old who had mild COVID-19 (a few samples of this study predate the infection). The sample titles of this study are shuffled in the database, so cell type and time point are left out; the donor was told from shared clones.

There are a few counts of this clonotype. The rearrangement uses TRBV4-2 and TRBJ1-4; D gene uncertain. Trimming stripped 4 bases from V and 7 bases from J, with 13 bases between. Germline assignment: CDR1 LGHNA and CDR2 YNFKEQ. The CDR3 has 14 amino acids. CDR3 sequence: CASSRDTGGEKLFF. The CDR3 DNA follows: TGTGCCAGCAGCCGTGACACCGGAGGTGAAAAACTGTTTTTT.

This clonotype was observed many times. This chain connects TRBV6-1 to TRBJ1-1, with TRBD1 identical over 7 bases. Germline V CDR1 and CDR2: MNHNS, SASEGT. CDR3 length equals 13 residues. V lost 6 bases, J lost 0 bases, and 1 base stayed unmatched. The CDR3 here is CASRGQLNTEAFF. The CDR3 coding sequence is TGTGCCAGCAGGGGACAGCTGAACACTGAAGCTTTCTTT.

The chain's CDR3 is CASSLGSTTNQPQHF. As DNA, the CDR3 is TGTGCCAGCAGCTTAGGGTCCACGACCAATCAGCCCCAGCATTTT. The chain is built from TRBV7-2 and TRBJ1-5; D is unresolved. CDR1 is SGHTA, CDR2 FQGNSA, per germline. CDR3 size: 15 residues. V gave up 1 base and J gave up 3 bases, with 10 bases separating them. Based on the CDR3 plus reference TRBV7-2 and TRBJ1-5, the full variable domain is GAGVSQSPSNKVTEKGKDVELRCDPISGHTALYWYRQSLGQGLEFLIYFQGNSAPDKSGLPSDRFSAERTGGSVSTLTIQRTQQEDSAVYLCASSLGSTTNQPQHFGDGTRLSIL.

This chain joins TRBV12-3 or TRBV12-4 and TRBJ2-7; 8 nucleotides line up with TRBD1. This CDR3 contains 13 residues. V trimming: 6 bases; J trimming: 2 bases; junction bases outside the gene matches: 3. For the CDR3, the DNA is TGTGCCAGCAGGAGGACAGGGCCCTACGAGCAGTACTTC. Translating gives CASRRTGPYEQYF.

This clonotype has only a few counts. The chain couples TRBV11-2 to TRBJ1-6, with TRBD1 matching over 7 bases. The CDR3 is 15 residues long. Losses at the gene ends were 5 bases for V and 8 bases for J; bases not matched to a gene: 9. Germline V CDR1 and CDR2: SGHAT, FQNNGV. The CDR3 loop reads CASSQAGGGDSPLHF. For the CDR3, the DNA is TGTGCCAGCAGCCAAGCAGGGGGTGGGGATTCACCCCTCCACTTT.

In its sample, this clonotype was seen a few times. The rearrangement joins TRBV24-1 to TRBJ2-3; 11 bases agree with TRBD1. The V gene end was trimmed by 4 bases and the J gene end by 11 bases; junction bases not matched to a gene: 10. This CDR3 has 15 amino acids. The germline CDR1 and CDR2 sequences are KGHDR and SFDVKD. The CDR3, as DNA: TGTGCCACCAGTGAACCGGGACAGGGGGATATTAAGCAGTATTTT. Encoded protein: CATSEPGQGDIKQYF.

The CDR3 reads CASSSIRDLGETQYF. CDR3 bases: TGTGCCAGCAGCTCTATCCGGGACCTAGGAGAGACCCAGTACTTC. The chain carries TRBV13 and TRBJ2-5; D assignment may be TRBD1 or TRBD2 (5 bases each). Trimming removed 4 bases from V and 4 bases from J, with 16 bases in between. The CDR3 length is 15 residues. Germline values: CDR1 PRHDT, CDR2 FYEKMQ (reference sequence).

CDR3 coding DNA: TGTGCCAGCAGTCCCTACGGACAGGGCTCCTACGAGCAGTACTTC. Protein product: CASSPYGQGSYEQYF. The rearrangement uses TRBV6-2 or TRBV6-3 and TRBJ2-7; 8 nucleotides line up with TRBD1. V was clipped by 5 bases and J by 0 bases; unmatched bases: 6. CDR1 is MNHEY and CDR2 is SVGEGT in the germline V gene. The CDR3 is made up of 15 amino acids.

This clonotype was seen more than once but under ten times. V and J are TRBV18 and TRBJ2-1, with TRBD2 identical over 7 bases. V lost 1 base and J lost 0; bases outside the gene matches: 9. Germline V gene sequence: CDR1 KGHSH, CDR2 LQKENI. The length of the CDR3 is 18 residues. For the CDR3, the DNA is TGTGCCAGCTCACCACAGGCGGGGGATACGAGCTCCTACAATGAGCAGTTCTTC. It specifies CASSPQAGDTSSYNEQFF.